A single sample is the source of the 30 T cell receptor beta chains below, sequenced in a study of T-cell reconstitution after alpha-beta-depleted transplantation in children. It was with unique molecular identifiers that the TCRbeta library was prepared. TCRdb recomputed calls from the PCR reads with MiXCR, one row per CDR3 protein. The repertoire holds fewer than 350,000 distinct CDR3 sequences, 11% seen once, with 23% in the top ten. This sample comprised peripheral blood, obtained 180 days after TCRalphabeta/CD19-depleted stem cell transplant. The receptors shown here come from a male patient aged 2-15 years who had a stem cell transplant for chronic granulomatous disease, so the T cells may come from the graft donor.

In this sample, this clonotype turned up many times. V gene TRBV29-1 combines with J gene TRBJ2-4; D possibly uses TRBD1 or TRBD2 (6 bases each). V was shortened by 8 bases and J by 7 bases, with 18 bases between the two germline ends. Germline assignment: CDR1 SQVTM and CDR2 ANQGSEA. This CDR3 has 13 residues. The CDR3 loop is CSLSGAGRNIQYF. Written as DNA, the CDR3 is TGCAGCTTATCGGGGGCAGGTCGGAACATTCAGTACTTC.

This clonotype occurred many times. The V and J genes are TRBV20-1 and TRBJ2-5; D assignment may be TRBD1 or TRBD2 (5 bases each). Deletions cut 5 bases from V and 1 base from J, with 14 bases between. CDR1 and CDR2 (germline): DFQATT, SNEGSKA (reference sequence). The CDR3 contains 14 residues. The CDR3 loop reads CSAQDGAVQETQYF. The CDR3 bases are TGCAGTGCTCAGGACGGGGCGGTCCAAGAGACCCAGTACTTC.

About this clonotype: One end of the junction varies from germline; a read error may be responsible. The CDR3 spells CACSFSPGFGPDHYGYTF. CDR3 nucleotides: TGTGCCTGCAGTTTTTCCCCCGGTTTTGGACCCGACCACTATGGCTACACCTTC. V is TRBV6-4 and J is TRBJ1-2; D uncertain. Germline V gives CDR1 MRHNA, CDR2 SNTAGT. The CDR3 length is 18 residues.

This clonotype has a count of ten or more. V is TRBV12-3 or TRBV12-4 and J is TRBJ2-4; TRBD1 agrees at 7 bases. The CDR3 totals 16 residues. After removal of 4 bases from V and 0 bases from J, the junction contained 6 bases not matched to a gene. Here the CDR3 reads CASSSMGQLAKNIQYF. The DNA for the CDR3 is TGTGCCAGCAGTTCGATGGGACAGCTAGCCAAAAACATTCAGTACTTC.

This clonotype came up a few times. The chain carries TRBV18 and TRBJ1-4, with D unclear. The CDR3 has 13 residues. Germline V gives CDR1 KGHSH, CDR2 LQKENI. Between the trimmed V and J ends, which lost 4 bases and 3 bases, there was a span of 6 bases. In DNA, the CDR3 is TGTGCCAGCTCACAGGGTTCTAATGAAAAACTGTTTTTT. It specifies CASSQGSNEKLFF.

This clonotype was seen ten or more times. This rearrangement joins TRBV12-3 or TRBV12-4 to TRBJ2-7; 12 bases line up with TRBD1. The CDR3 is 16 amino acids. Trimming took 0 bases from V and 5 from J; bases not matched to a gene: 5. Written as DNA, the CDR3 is TGTGCCAGCAGTTTAGCTCTGGGGACAGGGGGCCACGAGCAGTACTTC. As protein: CASSLALGTGGHEQYF.

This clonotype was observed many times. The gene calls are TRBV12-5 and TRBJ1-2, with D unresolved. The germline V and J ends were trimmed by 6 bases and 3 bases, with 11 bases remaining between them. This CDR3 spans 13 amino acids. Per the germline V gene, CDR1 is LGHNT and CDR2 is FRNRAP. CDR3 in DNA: TGTGCTAGTGGCACCGGGCCGGACTATGGCTACACCTTC. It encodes CASGTGPDYGYTF.

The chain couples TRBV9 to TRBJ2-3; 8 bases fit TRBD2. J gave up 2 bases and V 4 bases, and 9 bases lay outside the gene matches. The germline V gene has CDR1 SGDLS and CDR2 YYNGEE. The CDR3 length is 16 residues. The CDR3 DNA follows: TGTGCCAGCAGCCCCAGTACTAGCGGCTTCACAGATACGCAGTATTTT. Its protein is CASSPSTSGFTDTQYF.

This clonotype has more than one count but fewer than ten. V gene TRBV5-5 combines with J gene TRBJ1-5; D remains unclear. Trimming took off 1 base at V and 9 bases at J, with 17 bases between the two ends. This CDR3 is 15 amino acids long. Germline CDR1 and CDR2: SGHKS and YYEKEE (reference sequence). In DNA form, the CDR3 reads TGTGCCAGCAGCTTGTATGCAGATGGAGATTGGCCCCAGCATTTT. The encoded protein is CASSLYADGDWPQHF.

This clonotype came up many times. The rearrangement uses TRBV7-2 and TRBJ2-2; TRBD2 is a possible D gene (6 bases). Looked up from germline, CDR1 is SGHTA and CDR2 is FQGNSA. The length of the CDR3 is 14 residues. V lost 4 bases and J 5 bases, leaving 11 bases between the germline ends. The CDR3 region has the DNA TGTGCCAGCAGCTCCGTTCGGGGGACCGGGGAGCTGTTTTTT. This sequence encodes CASSSVRGTGELFF.

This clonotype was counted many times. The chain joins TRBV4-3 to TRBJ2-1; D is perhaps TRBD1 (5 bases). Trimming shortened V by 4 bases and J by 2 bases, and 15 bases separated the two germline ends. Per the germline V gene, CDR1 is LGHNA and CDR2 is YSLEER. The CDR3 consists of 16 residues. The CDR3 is CASSPNSGSAYNEQFF. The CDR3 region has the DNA TGCGCCAGCAGCCCCAACTCAGGGTCGGCCTACAATGAGCAGTTCTTC.

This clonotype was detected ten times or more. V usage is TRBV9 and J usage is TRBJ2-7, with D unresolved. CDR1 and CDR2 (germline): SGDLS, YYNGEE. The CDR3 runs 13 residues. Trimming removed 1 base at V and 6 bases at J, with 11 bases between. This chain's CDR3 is CASSVTMVGEQYF. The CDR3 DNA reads TGTGCCAGCAGCGTAACTATGGTTGGCGAGCAGTACTTC.

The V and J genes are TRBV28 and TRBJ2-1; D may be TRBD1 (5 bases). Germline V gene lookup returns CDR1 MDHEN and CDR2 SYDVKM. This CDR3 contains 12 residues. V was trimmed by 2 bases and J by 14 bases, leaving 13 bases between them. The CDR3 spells CASSLRQGRKFF. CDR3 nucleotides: TGTGCCAGCAGTTTAAGGCAGGGCCGCAAGTTCTTC.

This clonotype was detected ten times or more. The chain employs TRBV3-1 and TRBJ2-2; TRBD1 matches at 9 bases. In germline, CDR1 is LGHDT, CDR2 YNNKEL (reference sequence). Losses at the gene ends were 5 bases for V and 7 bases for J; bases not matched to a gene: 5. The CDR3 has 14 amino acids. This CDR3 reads CASSSDRGHGELFF. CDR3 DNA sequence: TGTGCCAGCAGCTCGGACAGGGGACACGGGGAGCTGTTTTTT.

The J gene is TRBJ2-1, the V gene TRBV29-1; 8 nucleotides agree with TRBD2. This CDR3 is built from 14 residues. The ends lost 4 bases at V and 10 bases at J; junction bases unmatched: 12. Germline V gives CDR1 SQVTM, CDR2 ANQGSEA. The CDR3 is CSVVGLAGLGEQFF. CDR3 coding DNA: TGCAGCGTTGTAGGTCTAGCGGGCCTGGGGGAGCAGTTCTTC.

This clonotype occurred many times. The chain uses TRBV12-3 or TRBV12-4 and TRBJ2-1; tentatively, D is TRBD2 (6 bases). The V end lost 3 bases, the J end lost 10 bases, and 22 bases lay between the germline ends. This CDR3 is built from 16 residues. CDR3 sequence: CASSFSVSGPSSEQFF. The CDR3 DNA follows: TGTGCCAGCAGTTTTTCTGTTAGCGGCCCCAGCTCAGAGCAGTTCTTC.

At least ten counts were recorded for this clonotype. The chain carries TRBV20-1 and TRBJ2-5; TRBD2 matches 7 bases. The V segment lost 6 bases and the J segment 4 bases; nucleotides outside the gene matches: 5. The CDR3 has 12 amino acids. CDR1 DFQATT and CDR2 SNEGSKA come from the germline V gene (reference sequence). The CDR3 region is CSAPAGVETQYF. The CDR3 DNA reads TGCAGTGCCCCCGCGGGGGTAGAGACCCAGTACTTC.

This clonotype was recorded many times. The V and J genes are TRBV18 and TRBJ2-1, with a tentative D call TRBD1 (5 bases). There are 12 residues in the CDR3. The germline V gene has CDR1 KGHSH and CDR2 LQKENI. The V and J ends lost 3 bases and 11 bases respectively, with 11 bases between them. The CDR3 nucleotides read TGTGCCAGCTCACCCGACAGTCCAAAGCAGTTCTTC. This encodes CASSPDSPKQFF.

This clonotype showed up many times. The DNA for the CDR3 is TGCGCCAGCAGCGGAGGGACTAGCGGGGACTCCTACGAGCAGTACTTC. Translated: CASSGGTSGDSYEQYF. This chain joins TRBV5-1 and TRBJ2-7; TRBD2 agrees at 13 bases. With 4 bases clipped from V and 0 bases from J, the junction kept 4 bases outside the gene matches. The CDR3 extends over 16 amino acids. Germline assignment: CDR1 SGHRS and CDR2 YFSETQ.

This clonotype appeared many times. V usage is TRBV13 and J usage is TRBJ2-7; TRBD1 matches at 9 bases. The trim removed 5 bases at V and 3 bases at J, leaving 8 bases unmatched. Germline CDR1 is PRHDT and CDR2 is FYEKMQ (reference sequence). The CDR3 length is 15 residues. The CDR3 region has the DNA TGTGCCAGCAGCGCACCCGGGACAGGGAGCTACGAGCAGTACTTC. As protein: CASSAPGTGSYEQYF.

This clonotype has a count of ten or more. CDR3 in amino acids: CASSFGLAGSKYF. For the CDR3, the DNA is TGTGCCAGCTCATTCGGACTAGCGGGCAGCAAGTACTTC. The V gene is TRBV19, the J gene TRBJ2-7; 11 bases agree with TRBD2. This CDR3 is built from 13 residues. After removal of 9 bases from V and 11 bases from J, the junction contained 12 bases not matched to a gene. The germline V gene encodes CDR1 LNHDA and CDR2 SQIVND (reference sequence).

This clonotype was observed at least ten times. CDR3 amino acids: CASSLPGSSNEQFF. The DNA for the CDR3 is TGTGCCAGCAGCTTACCAGGGAGCTCGAATGAGCAGTTCTTC. The chain has TRBV7-9 and TRBJ2-1; D is tentatively TRBD1 or TRBD2 (5 bases each). The CDR3 spans 14 residues. Per the germline V gene, CDR1 is SEHNR and CDR2 is FQNEAQ (reference sequence). V lost 2 bases and J lost 7, with 12 bases in between.

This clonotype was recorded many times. In DNA, the CDR3 is TGTGCCAGCAGTATGGACAGCCGGGGGGGCTACACCTTC. Amino acid sequence: CASSMDSRGGYTF. V and J are TRBV12-3 or TRBV12-4 and TRBJ1-2, with D possibly matching TRBD1 (6 bases). The length of the CDR3 is 13 residues. Trimming removed 5 bases at V and 8 bases at J, with 15 bases between.

CDR3 DNA sequence: TGTGCCAACCGTTCCGAGGGTCGGGAGACCCAGTACTTC. As protein: CANRSEGRETQYF. The chain joins TRBV2 to TRBJ2-5, with D possibly being TRBD2 (5 bases). CDR1 and CDR2 (germline): SNHLY, FYNNEI. The CDR3 has 13 residues. The V and J ends lost 10 bases and 5 bases respectively, with 17 bases between them.

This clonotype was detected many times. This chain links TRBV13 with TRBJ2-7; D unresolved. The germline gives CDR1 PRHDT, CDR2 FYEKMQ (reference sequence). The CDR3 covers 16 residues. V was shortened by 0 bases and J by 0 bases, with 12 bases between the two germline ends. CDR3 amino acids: CASSLGLTASSYEQYF. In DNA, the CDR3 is TGTGCCAGCAGCTTAGGCCTAACGGCTAGCTCCTACGAGCAGTACTTC.

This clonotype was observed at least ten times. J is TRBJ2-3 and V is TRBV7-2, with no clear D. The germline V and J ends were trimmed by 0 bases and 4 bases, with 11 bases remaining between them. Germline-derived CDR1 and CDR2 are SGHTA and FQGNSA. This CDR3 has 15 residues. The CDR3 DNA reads TGTGCCAGCAGCTTAGCGAAAGTGGAAGCAGATACGCAGTATTTT. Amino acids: CASSLAKVEADTQYF.

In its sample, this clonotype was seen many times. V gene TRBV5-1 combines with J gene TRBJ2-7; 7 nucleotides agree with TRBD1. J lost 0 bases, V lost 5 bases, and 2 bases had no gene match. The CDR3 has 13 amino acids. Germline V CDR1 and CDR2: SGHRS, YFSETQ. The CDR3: CASRGDSSYEQYF. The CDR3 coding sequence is TGCGCCAGCAGAGGGGACAGCTCCTACGAGCAGTACTTC.

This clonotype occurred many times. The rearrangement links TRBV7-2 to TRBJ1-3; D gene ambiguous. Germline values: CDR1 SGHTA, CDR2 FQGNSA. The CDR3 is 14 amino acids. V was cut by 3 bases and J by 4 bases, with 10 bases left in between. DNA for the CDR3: TGTGCCAGCAGCTTGGGAGGACCAGGAAACACCATATATTTT. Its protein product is CASSLGGPGNTIYF.

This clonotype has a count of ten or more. The CDR3 loop reads CASRRDVSTDTQYF. The CDR3 DNA reads TGCGCCAGCAGGAGGGACGTTAGCACAGATACGCAGTATTTT. The V call is TRBV5-1, the J call TRBJ2-3; the D gene could be TRBD1 or TRBD2 (5 bases each). The CDR3 is 14 amino acids. Trimming removed 5 bases from V and 0 bases from J, with 10 bases in between. Germline-derived CDR1 and CDR2 are SGHRS and YFSETQ. Full variable domain (remainder filled in from reference TRBV5-1 and TRBJ2-3): KAGVTQTPRYLIKTRGQQVTLSCSPISGHRSVSWYQQTPGQGLQFLFEYFSETQRNKGNFPGRFSGRQFSNSRSEMNVSTLELGDSALYLCASRRDVSTDTQYFGPGTRLTVL.

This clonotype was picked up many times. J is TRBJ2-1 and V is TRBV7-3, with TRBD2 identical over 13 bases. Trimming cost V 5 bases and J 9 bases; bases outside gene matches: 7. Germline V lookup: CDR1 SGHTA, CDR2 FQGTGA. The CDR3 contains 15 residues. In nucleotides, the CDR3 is TGTGCCAGCAGCCAACTAGCGGGGGGGCAATCTGAGCAGTTCTTC. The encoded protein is CASSQLAGGQSEQFF.